This T cell receptor beta chain was retrieved from a study of blood T cell repertoires in COVID-19. Study-wide context: The United States, Italy and Spain supplied acute and convalescent COVID-19 samples. Sample material is recorded as cDNA or gDNA derived from T cells, B-cell-depleted T cells, or PBMCs.

Trimming removed 2 bases from V and 0 bases from J, with 14 bases in between. Germline values: CDR1 SGHVS, CDR2 FQNEAQ. The length of the CDR3 is 17 residues. The authors' processing: Reference gene primers were amplified, and this amplification served to estimate nucleated cell counts. Sequencing used immunoSEQ multiplex PCR; TCRdb keeps in-frame clones, though not all of them. V and J calls and clone size follow that table, whereas D and trimming were derived from the DNA. The sample yields some 130,000 clones, around 80% seen once. This clone appeared many times. The TCR was taken from a man aged 65-85 years with acute or convalescent COVID-19. The chain employs TRBV7-8 and TRBJ2-1, with D possibly matching TRBD1 (6 bases). Sequenced input: peripheral blood. CDR3 in DNA: TGTGCCAGCAGCTTATTGCGGGCAGGGGACTCCTACAATGAGCAGTTCTTC. Its protein product is CASSLLRAGDSYNEQFF. Combining the CDR3 with reference TRBV7-8 and TRBJ2-1 gives the whole variable domain GAGVSQSPRYKVAKRGQDVALRCDPISGHVSLFWYQQALGQGPEFLTYFQNEAQLDKSGLPSDRFFAERPEGSVSTLKIQRTQQEDSAVYLCASSLLRAGDSYNEQFFGPGTRLTVL.